One and the same sample provided the 32 T cell receptor beta chains below, sequenced in a study of T cells after yellow fever vaccination (dated by TCRdb to the late 2010s). In light of the paper, this sample's treatment or condition label describes: live attenuated yellow fever vaccine strain. To prepare the library, 5' RACE was applied. The sample was run on an Illumina HiSeq 2500. The raw public reads went through TCRdb reprocessing: fastp at Q25, MiXCR clone calling, in-frame beta chains kept. For every CDR3 protein sequence, its rows merge into one entry that carries the most common genes and DNA. Recorded for this sample are roughly 310,000 distinct CDR3 sequences; about 8.7% of them occurred a single time. The ten largest clones capture roughly 18% of the sample. This specimen was PBMCs, taken on the day of the first yellow fever vaccination. These receptors were obtained from a man between 18 and 29 years old who received the YFV17D yellow fever vaccine.

This clonotype was detected only a few times. The chain has TRBV6-2 or TRBV6-3 and TRBJ2-7; D not certain. The CDR3 length is 14 residues. Germline loops: CDR1 MNHEY, CDR2 SVGEGT. The V gene lost 2 bases and the J gene lost 2 bases, with 10 bases spanning the gap. The CDR3 loop reads CASSYPTNPYEQYF. As DNA, the CDR3 is TGTGCCAGCAGTTACCCCACAAACCCCTACGAGCAGTACTTC.

This chain connects TRBV7-2 to TRBJ2-3; 8 bases match TRBD2. V lost 6 bases, J lost 2 bases, and 4 bases stayed unmatched. CDR3 length: 14 residues. Germline assignment: CDR1 SGHTA and CDR2 FQGNSA. This CDR3 reads CASRPLAVTDTQYF. In DNA form, the CDR3 reads TGTGCCAGCAGGCCACTAGCGGTCACAGATACGCAGTATTTT.

This clonotype came up a few times. The rearrangement links TRBV11-1 to TRBJ2-1; 7 bases are shared with TRBD1. V trimming: 5 bases; J trimming: 7 bases; junction bases outside the gene matches: 17. Germline assignment: CDR1 SGHAT and CDR2 FQDESV (reference sequence). The CDR3 extends over 17 amino acids. Here the CDR3 reads CASSDNAVGGAGNEQFF. CDR3 in DNA: TGTGCCAGCAGCGACAATGCGGTAGGGGGCGCAGGGAATGAGCAGTTCTTC.

This chain uses TRBV5-1 with TRBJ2-1, with D unresolved. The V gene lost 1 base and the J gene lost 9 bases, with 14 bases spanning the gap. Germline CDR1 and CDR2: SGHRS and YFSETQ. The CDR3 is made up of 14 amino acids. CDR3 nucleotides: TGCGCCAGCAGCTTGAATCGTCGAGTTGGTGAGCAGTTCTTC. It translates to CASSLNRRVGEQFF. Supplemented by reference TRBV5-1 and TRBJ2-1, the full variable domain reads KAGVTQTPRYLIKTRGQQVTLSCSPISGHRSVSWYQQTPGQGLQFLFEYFSETQRNKGNFPGRFSGRQFSNSRSEMNVSTLELGDSALYLCASSLNRRVGEQFFGPGTRLTVL.

The chain couples TRBV5-1 to TRBJ2-1, with D perhaps being TRBD1 or TRBD2 (5 bases each). The germline V and J ends were trimmed by 0 bases and 7 bases, with 20 bases remaining between them. CDR1 and CDR2 from the germline V gene are SGHRS and YFSETQ. This CDR3 spans 17 amino acids. CDR3 residues: CASSLVRFGTLRNEQFF. The DNA of the CDR3 is TGCGCCAGCAGCTTGGTTCGGTTTGGGACCCTGAGGAATGAGCAGTTCTTC.

This clonotype was recorded at least ten times. CDR3 nucleotide sequence: TGCGCCAGCAGCTCCGAAGGGGCCACTACGGGGGAGCAGTACTTC. Protein: CASSSEGATTGEQYF. The chain joins TRBV5-1 to TRBJ2-7, with D perhaps assigned TRBD1 or TRBD2 (5 bases each). Per germline, CDR1 SGHRS and CDR2 YFSETQ. Trimming shortened V by 3 bases and J by 7 bases, and 20 bases separated the two germline ends. The CDR3 is 15 residues long.

The chain carries TRBV12-5 and TRBJ2-7; D unclear. The V end lost 0 bases, the J end lost 0 bases, and 12 bases lay between the germline ends. The CDR3 length is 16 residues. Germline CDR1 is LGHNT and CDR2 is FRNRAP. The CDR3 DNA is TGTGCTAGTGGTTTGGTACATAGTCCCTCCTCCTACGAGCAGTACTTC. This gives the protein CASGLVHSPSSYEQYF.

The J gene is TRBJ2-7, the V gene TRBV20-1, with D possibly called TRBD1 or TRBD2 (5 bases each). This CDR3 has 14 amino acids. The V and J ends lost 3 bases and 2 bases respectively, with 14 bases between them. The germline gives CDR1 DFQATT, CDR2 SNEGSKA (reference sequence). CDR3: CSASGSGAPYEQYF. Written as DNA, the CDR3 is TGCAGTGCTAGCGGGTCCGGGGCACCCTACGAGCAGTACTTC.

V usage is TRBV18 and J usage is TRBJ1-1; unclear D gene. The germline gives CDR1 KGHSH, CDR2 LQKENI. V was cut by 6 bases and J by 4 bases, with 9 bases left in between. This CDR3 has 12 residues. The CDR3 spells CASSPVATEAFF. DNA of the CDR3: TGTGCCAGCTCTCCGGTGGCCACTGAAGCTTTCTTT.

This clonotype occurred many times. The rearrangement joins TRBV18 to TRBJ1-6, with no clear D. The germline V gene encodes CDR1 KGHSH and CDR2 LQKENI. Deletions cut 2 bases from V and 8 bases from J, with 7 bases between. The CDR3 totals 13 residues. CDR3: CASSPGGDSPLHF. CDR3 in DNA: TGTGCCAGCTCACCAGGCGGAGATTCACCCCTCCACTTT.

This clonotype has a count of ten or more. J is TRBJ1-1 and V is TRBV16; no reliable D call. Germline V gives CDR1 KGHSY, CDR2 FQNENV. The ends were cut back, 5 bases at V and 0 bases at J, with 10 bases in the middle. This CDR3 is 14 amino acids long. In DNA, the CDR3 is TGTGCCAGCAGCTCCTTCATGGTGAACACTGAAGCTTTCTTT. Protein sequence: CASSSFMVNTEAFF.

This rearrangement joins TRBV9 to TRBJ1-6; D not certain. Looked up from germline, CDR1 is SGDLS and CDR2 is YYNGEE. This CDR3 spans 14 amino acids. Deletions cut 7 bases from V and 0 bases from J, with 8 bases between. As DNA, the CDR3 is TGTGCCAGCGCGGGTGGCTCCTATAATTCACCCCTCCACTTT. This encodes CASAGGSYNSPLHF. Full variable domain (rest looked up from reference TRBV9 and TRBJ1-6): DSGVTQTPKHLITATGQRVTLRCSPRSGDLSVYWYQQSLDQGLQFLIQYYNGEERAKGNILERFSAQQFPDLHSELNLSSLELGDSALYFCASAGGSYNSPLHFGNGTRLTVT.

This clonotype has a handful of counts. The chain recombines TRBV7-2 with TRBJ2-5; possibly TRBD2 for D (5 bases). The CDR3 is made up of 16 amino acids. Trimming stripped 3 bases from V and 0 bases from J, with 14 bases between. The V gene's germline CDR1 is SGHTA and CDR2 FQGNSA. The CDR3 loop is CASSFRRGGNQETQYF. CDR3 nucleotide sequence: TGTGCCAGCAGCTTTAGGAGAGGAGGTAACCAAGAGACCCAGTACTTC.

This clonotype appeared a single time. Sequence at one end of the junction differs from germline and may be a read error. The V and J genes are TRBV5-6 and TRBJ2-6; D tentatively fits TRBD1 or TRBD2 (5 bases each). The CDR3 length is 15 residues. Germline V gene data show CDR1 as SGHDT and CDR2 as YYEEEE. CDR3 protein: CASSPSPTGANVQTF. The CDR3, as DNA: TGTGCCAGCAGCCCCTCTCCTACCGGGGCCAACGTCCAGACTTTC.

This clonotype was recorded a few times. CDR3 sequence (DNA): TGTGCCAGCAGCCCTATTCGCGGGCCCTCCTACAATGAGCAGTTCTTC. Translation gives CASSPIRGPSYNEQFF. The V call is TRBV7-2, the J call TRBJ2-1, with D possibly TRBD2 on 5 matching bases. The V end was cut by 5 bases, the J end by 0 bases, with 14 bases between. The CDR3 sequence is 16 residues long. Germline-derived CDR1 and CDR2 are SGHTA and FQGNSA.

This clonotype was observed at least ten times. This chain links TRBV7-9 with TRBJ2-3; D not resolved. The CDR3 spans 13 residues. V lost 8 bases, J lost 2 bases, and 11 bases lay in between. Germline values: CDR1 SEHNR, CDR2 FQNEAQ (reference sequence). CDR3 sequence reads: CASQVGPTDTQYF. In nucleotides, the CDR3 is TGTGCCAGCCAAGTGGGTCCCACAGATACGCAGTATTTT.

The chain recombines TRBV2 with TRBJ2-1; possibly TRBD1 or TRBD2 for D (5 bases each). V lost 8 bases and J 4 bases, leaving 12 bases between the germline ends. The CDR3 covers 13 residues. CDR1 is SNHLY and CDR2 is FYNNEI in the germline V gene. CDR3 coding DNA: TGTGCCAGCTCCCGGGACGAATACAATGAGCAGTTCTTC. Translation gives CASSRDEYNEQFF.

This clonotype was detected many times. The chain recombines TRBV9 with TRBJ1-1; unclear D gene. Germline-derived CDR1 and CDR2 are SGDLS and YYNGEE. The V end lost 4 bases, the J end lost 1 base, and 5 bases lay between the germline ends. CDR3 size: 12 residues. DNA for the CDR3: TGTGCCAGCAGCAACAGGAACACTGAAGCTTTCTTT. It translates to CASSNRNTEAFF.

This clonotype was picked up many times. This rearrangement joins TRBV5-6 to TRBJ1-2, with 7 bases lining up with TRBD1. V trimming: 5 bases; J trimming: 3 bases; junction bases outside the gene matches: 13. The germline gives CDR1 SGHDT, CDR2 YYEEEE. This CDR3 is built from 16 residues. CDR3 amino acids: CASRMVSSGGHYGYTF. For the CDR3, the DNA is TGTGCCAGCAGAATGGTTTCGTCAGGGGGGCACTATGGCTACACCTTC.

The rearrangement uses TRBV7-9 and TRBJ1-2, with D perhaps matching TRBD1 (5 bases). The CDR3 consists of 14 residues. Germline loops: CDR1 SEHNR, CDR2 FQNEAQ (reference sequence). V lost 4 bases to trimming and J lost 4 bases, with 13 bases between them. CDR3 sequence: CASSSWGVGYGYTF. Here the CDR3 DNA reads TGTGCCAGCAGCTCTTGGGGGGTTGGCTATGGCTACACCTTC.

This clonotype was picked up a small number of times. The chain joins TRBV3-1 to TRBJ2-6, with D unclear. The CDR3 runs 16 residues. Trimming removed 1 base at V and 0 bases at J, with 7 bases between. In germline, CDR1 is LGHDT, CDR2 YNNKEL (reference sequence). CDR3 nucleotides: TGTGCCAGCAGCCAAGTATTCGGCTCTGGGGCCAACGTCCTGACTTTC. Protein product: CASSQVFGSGANVLTF.

The gene calls are TRBV19 and TRBJ2-2; no clear D gene. This CDR3 has 12 residues. Germline loops: CDR1 LNHDA, CDR2 SQIVND (reference sequence). Deletions cut 3 bases from V and 4 bases from J, with 3 bases between. The CDR3 DNA reads TGTGCCAGTAGTATTCCCACCGGGGAGCTGTTTTTT. This gives the protein CASSIPTGELFF.

This clonotype was counted a few times. The gene calls are TRBV4-2 and TRBJ2-1, with no clear D. V was shortened by 4 bases and J by 10 bases, with 23 bases between the two germline ends. The CDR3 consists of 16 residues. Per germline, CDR1 LGHNA and CDR2 YNFKEQ. CDR3 region: CASSPQVGSSFGEQFF. The CDR3 nucleotides read TGTGCCAGCAGCCCCCAAGTTGGTAGTAGTTTCGGCGAGCAGTTCTTC.

This clonotype was picked up a small number of times. V and J are TRBV4-3 and TRBJ1-6; no reliable D call. Germline CDR1 reads LGHNA; CDR2 reads YSLEER. V was pared by 1 base and J by 11 bases, with 18 bases between. The CDR3 loop spans 16 amino acids. The CDR3 DNA is TGCGCCAGCAGCCAAGTCTCCTCGAACGGGTTTGCACCCCTCCACTTT. The encoded protein is CASSQVSSNGFAPLHF.

This chain uses TRBV5-8 with TRBJ1-5; 9 bases are a match to TRBD1. After removal of 4 bases from V and 1 base from J, the junction contained 9 bases not matched to a gene. This CDR3 region has 17 residues. Germline values: CDR1 SGHTS, CDR2 YDEGEE. CDR3 sequence (DNA): TGTGCCAGCAGCCCTCGGGACAGGGCAAGCAGCAATCAGCCCCAGCATTTT. Its translation: CASSPRDRASSNQPQHF.

The J gene is TRBJ2-3, the V gene TRBV19, with D possibly being TRBD1 (6 bases). The CDR3 contains 14 residues. From germline, CDR1 is LNHDA and CDR2 SQIVND (reference sequence). Trimming removed 6 bases at V and 7 bases at J, with 17 bases between. The CDR3 DNA is TGTGCCAGTAGGGCGGCAGGGGCCCGGAATACGCAGTATTTT. Protein sequence: CASRAAGARNTQYF. Full variable domain (missing parts from reference TRBV19 and TRBJ2-3): DGGITQSPKYLFRKEGQNVTLSCEQNLNHDAMYWYRQDPGQGLRLIYYSQIVNDFQKGDIAEGYSVSREKKESFPLTVTSAQKNPTAFYLCASRAAGARNTQYFGPGTRLTVL.

This clonotype occurred a few times. The chain carries TRBV5-6 and TRBJ2-6; D remains unclear. V was pared by 4 bases and J by 3 bases, with 14 bases between. CDR1 is SGHDT, CDR2 YYEEEE, per germline. The CDR3 sequence is 16 residues long. CDR3 protein: CASSLWWALGANVLTF. In DNA, the CDR3 is TGTGCCAGCAGCCTCTGGTGGGCGCTTGGGGCCAACGTCCTGACTTTC.

The V and J genes are TRBV18 and TRBJ2-7; D gene unclear. Trimming pared 4 bases from V and 4 bases from J, leaving 8 bases between. Germline V CDR1 and CDR2: KGHSH, LQKENI. The CDR3 has 12 amino acids. The CDR3 sequence: CASSQGRYEQYF. The CDR3 DNA follows: TGTGCCAGCTCACAGGGCCGGTACGAGCAGTACTTC.

This clonotype was seen many times. The chain is built from TRBV29-1 and TRBJ2-4; tentatively, D is TRBD2 (5 bases). The CDR3 spans 13 residues. Germline values: CDR1 SQVTM, CDR2 ANQGSEA. The V end was cut by 2 bases, the J end by 0 bases, with 5 bases between. This chain's CDR3 is CSVELAAKNIQYF. The CDR3, as DNA: TGCAGCGTTGAACTAGCAGCCAAAAACATTCAGTACTTC. Using reference TRBV29-1 and TRBJ2-4 for the parts outside the CDR3, the full variable domain is SAVISQKPSRDICQRGTSLTIQCQVDSQVTMMFWYRQQPGQSLTLIATANQGSEATYESGFVIDKFPISRPNLTFSTLTVSNMSPEDSSIYLCSVELAAKNIQYFGAGTRLSVL.

This clonotype was counted only a few times. The chain combines TRBV10-3 with TRBJ2-2; weak D call: TRBD1 (5 bases). This CDR3 has 15 amino acids. V gave up 0 bases and J gave up 7 bases, with 12 bases separating them. In germline, CDR1 is ENHRY, CDR2 SYGVKD. The CDR3 DNA reads TGTGCCATCAGTGAGTCCCAGGGAACCGGCGGGGAGCTGTTTTTT. It codes for CAISESQGTGGELFF.

This rearrangement joins TRBV6-6 to TRBJ2-5; the D gene could be TRBD1 or TRBD2 (6 bases each). The CDR3 is 12 amino acids. Germline CDR1 MNHNY, CDR2 SVGAGI (reference sequence). Trimming shortened V by 7 bases and J by 4 bases, and 10 bases separated the two germline ends. CDR3 sequence reads: CASNPGAETQYF. CDR3 coding DNA: TGTGCCAGCAATCCGGGGGCAGAGACCCAGTACTTC.

The genes are TRBV7-2 and TRBJ1-1; tentatively, D is TRBD1 (6 bases). The ends were cut back, 6 bases at V and 7 bases at J, with 18 bases in the middle. Germline CDR1 and CDR2: SGHTA and FQGNSA. The CDR3 consists of 14 residues. Written as DNA, the CDR3 is TGTGCCAGCAGGGTGGGCAGGAGGGGGATTGAAGCTTTCTTT. This translates into CASRVGRRGIEAFF.